The 28 T cell receptor beta chains presented below share a single source sample, sequenced in a study of shared clonotypes between healthy human individuals. Libraries were prepared by immunoSEQ multiplex PCR; TCRdb keeps only in-frame clonotypes and omits some of them. The table includes just over 2,000,000 clones, less than 95% detected once. Positive CCR7 selection of CD45RO-negative cells yielded the naive CD8 cells, and terminally differentiated effector memory CD45RA+ cells were excluded. The source material was naive CD8+ T cells sorted from blood. All receptors derive from a man younger than 35 in good health.

The chain has TRBV5-1 and TRBJ2-3; D gene ambiguous. Germline assignment: CDR1 SGHRS and CDR2 YFSETQ. V lost 0 bases and J lost 4, with 12 bases in between. CDR3 length: 15 amino acids. DNA of the CDR3: TGCGCCAGCAGCTTGGATCCTGCGCCCGCAGATACGCAGTATTTT. Translation: CASSLDPAPADTQYF. Using reference TRBV5-1 and TRBJ2-3 for the parts outside the CDR3, the full variable domain is KAGVTQTPRYLIKTRGQQVTLSCSPISGHRSVSWYQQTPGQGLQFLFEYFSETQRNKGNFPGRFSGRQFSNSRSEMNVSTLELGDSALYLCASSLDPAPADTQYFGPGTRLTVL.

For the CDR3, the DNA is TGTGCCAGCAGCCCATACACAGGGGGCGAGACCCAGTACTTC. The encoded protein is CASSPYTGGETQYF. The chain has TRBV7-9 and TRBJ2-5; 9 nucleotides align to TRBD1. Per germline, CDR1 SEHNR and CDR2 FQNEAQ (reference sequence). V lost 5 bases and J lost 5; bases outside the gene matches: 6. The CDR3 is made up of 14 amino acids.

The chain uses TRBV6-5 and TRBJ1-2, with TRBD1 as a possible D gene (5 bases). CDR1 is MNHEY and CDR2 is SVGAGI in the germline V gene. Trimming removed 6 bases at V and 4 bases at J, with 15 bases between. The CDR3 has 14 amino acids. The CDR3 sequence is CASRPQGFRYGYTF. The CDR3 coding sequence is TGTGCCAGCAGGCCCCAGGGATTCCGCTATGGCTACACCTTC.

The chain links TRBV6-6 to TRBJ2-3; the D call may be TRBD1 or TRBD2 (5 bases each). CDR1 is MNHNY and CDR2 is SVGAGI in the germline V gene (reference sequence). The V gene lost 5 bases and the J gene lost 6 bases, with 21 bases spanning the gap. The length of the CDR3 is 16 residues. DNA for the CDR3: TGTGCCAGCAGTCGGACCGGGACGTCCTTCTCGGATACGCAGTATTTT. Translated: CASSRTGTSFSDTQYF.

In this sample, this clone turned up a few times. This CDR3 is also generated by other DNA sequences in the sample. The genes are TRBV5-6 and TRBJ1-5; no reliable D call. V was cut by 0 bases and J by 1 base, with 2 bases left in between. The CDR3 runs to 13 residues. CDR1 SGHDT and CDR2 YYEEEE come from the germline V gene. CDR3 in amino acids: CASSLGSNQPQHF. CDR3 nucleotide sequence: TGTGCCAGCAGCTTGGGCAGCAATCAGCCCCAGCATTTT.

This chain connects TRBV11-2 to TRBJ1-1; D unresolved. Germline CDR1 and CDR2: SGHAT and FQNNGV. The CDR3 sequence is 13 residues long. The ends were cut back, 3 bases at V and 3 bases at J, with 8 bases in the middle. The CDR3 here is CASSFAVDTEAFF. The CDR3 DNA reads as TGTGCCAGCAGCTTTGCTGTGGACACTGAAGCTTTCTTT.

The chain joins TRBV19 to TRBJ1-2; D is ambiguous. The CDR3 contains 12 residues. CDR1 is LNHDA, CDR2 SQIVND, per germline (reference sequence). V gave up 5 bases and J gave up 4 bases, with 8 bases separating them. CDR3 residues: CASSAVGYGYTF. CDR3 coding DNA: TGTGCCAGTAGTGCAGTAGGCTATGGCTACACCTTC.

The rearrangement uses TRBV6-1 and TRBJ2-7; TRBD1 is a possible D gene (6 bases). The V gene's germline CDR1 is MNHNS and CDR2 SASEGT. The V and J ends lost 8 bases and 2 bases respectively, with 13 bases between them. The CDR3 spans 13 residues. CDR3 bases: TGTGCCAGCGCGGTCAGGGGTCCCTACGAGCAGTACTTC. This encodes CASAVRGPYEQYF.

V is TRBV21-1 and J is TRBJ2-7. TRBV21-1 is shown as a pseudogene. The CDR3 loop spans 14 amino acids. CDR3: CAREIEIPSYEQYF. The CDR3 DNA follows: TGTGCCAGGGAAATTGAGATACCGTCCTACGAGCAGTACTTC.

Comment on this clone: Different DNA sequences within this sample yield the same CDR3. The chain has TRBV5-6 and TRBJ2-7, with D perhaps assigned TRBD1 or TRBD2 (5 bases each). Germline V gives CDR1 SGHDT, CDR2 YYEEEE. Trimming shortened V by 0 bases and J by 2 bases, and 9 bases separated the two germline ends. CDR3 length: 14 amino acids. The CDR3 loop reads CASSLDWGTYEQYF. The DNA of the CDR3 is TGTGCCAGCAGCTTGGACTGGGGGACCTACGAGCAGTACTTC.

The V gene is TRBV19, the J gene TRBJ1-4; D uncertain. V shed 2 bases and J shed 8 bases, with 18 bases lying between them. This CDR3 has 16 residues. Germline V gene lookup returns CDR1 LNHDA and CDR2 SQIVND (reference sequence). The CDR3 spells CASSINRPQPPEKLFF. Here the CDR3 DNA reads TGTGCCAGTAGTATAAACCGGCCGCAACCCCCGGAAAAACTGTTTTTT.

The V and J genes are TRBV7-9 and TRBJ2-7; maybe TRBD1 (5 bases). The CDR3 is 12 amino acids. Trimming took 3 bases from V and 5 from J, leaving 8 bases between them. Germline loops: CDR1 SEHNR, CDR2 FQNEAQ (reference sequence). CDR3 amino acids: CASSFLRDEQYF. The CDR3 region has the DNA TGTGCCAGCAGCTTCCTCAGGGACGAGCAGTACTTC.

Only one count was recorded for this clone. The chain uses TRBV5-6 and TRBJ2-5, with D possibly being TRBD2 (6 bases). Germline assignment: CDR1 SGHDT and CDR2 YYEEEE. The CDR3 has 13 residues. Trimming shortened V by 7 bases and J by 1 base, and 11 bases separated the two germline ends. CDR3: CASGDSFQETQYF. CDR3 sequence (DNA): TGTGCCAGCGGGGACTCGTTCCAAGAGACCCAGTACTTC.

This chain links TRBV5-5 with TRBJ1-1; maybe TRBD1 (5 bases). Trimming removed 2 bases at V and 2 bases at J, with 13 bases between. Germline V gives CDR1 SGHKS, CDR2 YYEKEE (reference sequence). The CDR3 consists of 15 residues. The CDR3 loop is CASSLPMWDNTEAFF. The CDR3 region has the DNA TGTGCCAGCAGCTTACCCATGTGGGACAACACTGAAGCTTTCTTT.

This clone was found once. This sequence joins TRBV9 and TRBJ1-1; 9 nucleotides line up with TRBD1. Trimming removed 0 bases from V and 5 bases from J; junction bases left unmatched: 5. This CDR3 has 15 amino acids. In germline, CDR1 is SGDLS, CDR2 YYNGEE. CDR3 protein: CASSVASTGGTEAFF. The CDR3 region has the DNA TGTGCCAGCAGCGTAGCCTCGACAGGGGGAACTGAAGCTTTCTTT.

This clone was recorded only once. The V call is TRBV5-4, the J call TRBJ1-1; no firm D call. Germline CDR1 is SGHNT and CDR2 is YYREEE (reference sequence). With 0 bases removed from V and 4 bases from J, the gap between germline ends came to 10 bases. CDR3 length: 14 amino acids. In DNA, the CDR3 is TGTGCCAGCAGCTTGGAACAGTCGGGCACTGAAGCTTTCTTT. Protein product: CASSLEQSGTEAFF. Complete variable domain (other parts from reference TRBV5-4 and TRBJ1-1): ETGVTQSPTHLIKTRGQQVTLRCSSQSGHNTVSWYQQALGQGPQFIFQYYREEENGRGNFPPRFSGLQFPNYSSELNVNALELDDSALYLCASSLEQSGTEAFFGQGTRLTVV.

The rearrangement uses TRBV5-1 and TRBJ2-7, with TRBD2 matching over 7 bases. The V segment lost 5 bases and the J segment 2 bases; nucleotides outside the gene matches: 10. The CDR3 is made up of 15 amino acids. Germline-derived CDR1 and CDR2 are SGHRS and YFSETQ. This chain's CDR3 is CASRKTGTKPYEQYF. CDR3 DNA: TGCGCCAGCAGGAAGACCGGGACTAAACCCTACGAGCAGTACTTC.

A remark on this clone: Other DNA variants within this sample encode the same CDR3. J is TRBJ2-7 and V is TRBV11-2; 9 nucleotides match TRBD1. The CDR3 covers 15 residues. Germline V gene lookup returns CDR1 SGHAT and CDR2 FQNNGV. With V trimmed by 4 bases and J by 4 bases, 8 bases remained unmatched. The chain's CDR3 is CASSSTGTGTYEQYF. CDR3 nucleotide sequence: TGTGCCAGCAGCTCCACCGGGACAGGGACGTACGAGCAGTACTTC.

This clone has just a few counts. Other DNA sequences in the same sample also yield this CDR3. Written as DNA, the CDR3 is TGTGCCAGCAGCTTGGGCTCTGGGGCCAACGTCCTGACTTTC. Residues: CASSLGSGANVLTF. V gene TRBV5-4 combines with J gene TRBJ2-6, with D hard to call. V was shortened by 0 bases and J by 0 bases, with 1 base between the two germline ends. The CDR3 loop spans 14 amino acids. Germline-derived CDR1 and CDR2 are SGHNT and YYREEE (reference sequence).

This chain joins TRBV18 and TRBJ1-2; no definite D call. This CDR3 is 13 amino acids long. Germline lookup yields CDR1 KGHSH and CDR2 LQKENI. The V end lost 7 bases, the J end lost 5 bases, and 14 bases lay between the germline ends. The DNA for the CDR3 is TGTGCCAGCTTATCCCCGGAAGAATATGGCTACACCTTC. It is translated as CASLSPEEYGYTF.

This rearrangement joins TRBV30 to TRBJ2-7; TRBD1 is a possible D gene (6 bases). Germline loops: CDR1 GTSNPN, CDR2 SVGIG (reference sequence). The germline V and J ends were trimmed by 5 bases and 0 bases, with 14 bases remaining between them. This CDR3 is 14 amino acids long. CDR3 DNA sequence: TGTGCCTGGGAACAGGGTGGTAGCTCCTACGAGCAGTACTTC. Translated, it gives CAWEQGGSSYEQYF.

J is TRBJ2-5 and V is TRBV27; D gene ambiguous. This CDR3 spans 14 amino acids. V lost 2 bases and J lost 3, with 10 bases in between. Per germline, CDR1 MNHEY and CDR2 SMNVEV (reference sequence). This chain's CDR3 is CASSLGGQKETQYF. The CDR3, as DNA: TGTGCCAGCAGTTTAGGTGGTCAAAAAGAGACCCAGTACTTC.

This clone came up once. The same CDR3 arises from other DNA sequences in this sample as well. The chain recombines TRBV13 with TRBJ1-1; 8 nucleotides match TRBD1. CDR1 and CDR2 from the germline V gene are PRHDT and FYEKMQ (reference sequence). CDR3 size: 13 residues. Trimming took 5 bases from V and 3 from J; bases not matched to a gene: 2. CDR3 DNA: TGTGCCAGCAGCCCGACAGGGGACACTGAAGCTTTCTTT. Translating it yields CASSPTGDTEAFF.

J is TRBJ1-2 and V is TRBV23-1, with 7 bases fitting TRBD1. TRBV23-1 is an ORF, and what it does is uncertain. The length of the CDR3 is 13 residues. The J segment lost 1 base and the V segment lost 9 bases, leaving 5 bases of the junction unmatched. The CDR3 here is CARLNRGNYGYTF. In nucleotides, the CDR3 is TGCGCCAGGCTGAACAGGGGTAACTATGGCTACACCTTC.

The genes are TRBV9 and TRBJ2-1; TRBD2 matches at 8 bases. CDR1 is SGDLS and CDR2 is YYNGEE in the germline V gene. The CDR3 is 18 amino acids. Germline trimming cut 4 bases from V and 7 bases from J; bases unmatched to any gene: 19. The CDR3 here is CASSPRSTPGGPGNEQFF. As DNA, the CDR3 is TGTGCCAGCAGCCCTCGTTCAACTCCGGGAGGGCCTGGGAATGAGCAGTTCTTC.

The chain uses TRBV19 and TRBJ2-1; D tentatively reads TRBD1 or TRBD2 (5 bases each). The CDR3 is made up of 15 amino acids. Between the trimmed V and J ends, which lost 5 bases and 2 bases, there was a span of 13 bases. Germline V gene data show CDR1 as LNHDA and CDR2 as SQIVND (reference sequence). CDR3 amino acids: CASSHQGAAYNEQFF. DNA for the CDR3: TGTGCCAGTAGTCATCAGGGAGCCGCCTACAATGAGCAGTTCTTC. The full variable domain, with the rest looked up from reference TRBV19 and TRBJ2-1, is DGGITQSPKYLFRKEGQNVTLSCEQNLNHDAMYWYRQDPGQGLRLIYYSQIVNDFQKGDIAEGYSVSREKKESFPLTVTSAQKNPTAFYLCASSHQGAAYNEQFFGPGTRLTVL.

The chain employs TRBV28 and TRBJ1-4; 7 bases agree with TRBD1. Germline CDR1 MDHEN, CDR2 SYDVKM. After removal of 7 bases from V and 7 bases from J, the junction contained 9 bases not matched to a gene. The CDR3 is made up of 14 amino acids. The CDR3 sequence is CASTIRQGVEKLFF. The CDR3 DNA reads as TGTGCCAGCACTATTCGACAGGGAGTTGAAAAACTGTTTTTT.

This chain connects TRBV4-2 to TRBJ1-1; D not resolved. There are 11 residues in the CDR3. The germline gives CDR1 LGHNA, CDR2 YNFKEQ. Between the trimmed V and J ends, which lost 4 bases and 6 bases, there was a span of 6 bases. CDR3: CASSRGAEAFF. The CDR3 nucleotides are TGTGCCAGCAGCCGAGGTGCTGAAGCTTTCTTT.